The entry below describes one T cell receptor beta chain. Its antigen is not known. The CDR3 contains 13 residues. Germline V gives CDR1 LNHDA, CDR2 SQIVND (reference sequence). The entry originates in a study of T cells expressing NK-cell markers. Study-level background: The sequencing cohort of eight donors included seven HCMV-seropositive individuals and one seronegative individual.

TCRdb reworked the 5' RACE reads into one entry per CDR3 protein, no DNA. This listing includes some 440,000 distinct CDR3 sequences. Notes on the study in general: Expanded NKG2C+ T cell clones were not confirmed as HCMV-specific. The study found dominant NKG2C+ clonotypes at about 1.0-7.0% of CD8+ T cells in roughly six donors.

The TCR originated in a woman between 45 and 65 years old in good health. This chain uses TRBV19 with TRBJ2-1. Source material: blood T cells: a sorted CD56 or NKG2C T cell subset, CD4+ or CD8+ T cells, or bulk PBMC T cells (not recorded which). CDR3: CASSIGNYNEQFF.